This TCR beta chain was captured by sequencing in a study of control samples from healthy donors and cancer patients. Using immunoSEQ multiplex PCR, the repertoire was profiled, and TCRdb retains in-frame clones only, with some absent. The sample records about 95,000 clones, roughly 90% being singletons. V lost 3 bases and J 0 bases, leaving 2 bases between the germline ends. This CDR3 contains 12 residues. Germline values: CDR1 DFQATT, CDR2 SNEGSKA (reference sequence). Sequencing used blood. The chain carries TRBV20-1 and TRBJ1-4; D gene uncertain. This TCR came from a woman in her sixties or seventies in good health. The chain's CDR3 is CSASSTNEKLFF. CDR3 nucleotide sequence: TGCAGTGCTAGTTCAACTAATGAAAAACTGTTTTTT.